Listed here is a single T cell receptor beta chain. Its antigen is unidentified. Germline V gene data show CDR1 as MNHNY and CDR2 as SVGAGI (reference sequence). The ends were cut back, 6 bases at V and 3 bases at J, with 9 bases in the middle. There are 13 residues in the CDR3. The data were produced by immunoSEQ multiplex PCR, yet TCRdb's version contains in-frame clones alone and is incomplete. Counted here are over 100,000 clones, about nine tenths occurring once; the ten biggest clones make up approximately 2.6%. This record comes from a study of T cell responses to AZD1222 COVID-19 vaccine. Overall study findings and caveats: Only 5 to 7 individuals given AZD1222 were seropositive at baseline. Rises in breadth and depth of Spike-specific TCRs came after two AZD1222 doses. CD4 TCRs linked to vaccination spanned spike, dominating at 160-218 and 743-854. Nearly half of spike-specific TCRs reportedly target variant regions that are unmutated in the B.1.351 and B.1.1.7 variants.

J is TRBJ1-3 and V is TRBV6-6, with a possible D match to TRBD1 (5 bases). This receptor was obtained from an adult who received the AZD1222 COVID-19 vaccine. The input for sequencing was peripheral blood, taken 28 days after the second AZD1222 dose. CDR3 bases: TGTGCCAGCAGGAGGGGATTTGGAAACACCATATATTTT. Translation gives CASRRGFGNTIYF.